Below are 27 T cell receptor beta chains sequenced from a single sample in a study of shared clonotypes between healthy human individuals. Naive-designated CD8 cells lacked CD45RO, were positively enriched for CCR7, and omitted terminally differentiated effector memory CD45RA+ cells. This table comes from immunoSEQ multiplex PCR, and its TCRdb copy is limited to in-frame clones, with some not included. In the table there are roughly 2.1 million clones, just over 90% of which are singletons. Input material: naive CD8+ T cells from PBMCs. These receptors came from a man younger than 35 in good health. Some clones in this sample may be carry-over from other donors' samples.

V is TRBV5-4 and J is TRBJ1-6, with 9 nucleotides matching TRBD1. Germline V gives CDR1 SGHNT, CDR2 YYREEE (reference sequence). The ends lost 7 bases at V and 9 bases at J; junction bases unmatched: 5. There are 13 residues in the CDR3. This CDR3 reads CASAGQGGSPLHF. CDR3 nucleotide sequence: TGTGCCAGCGCGGGACAGGGTGGTTCACCCCTCCACTTT.

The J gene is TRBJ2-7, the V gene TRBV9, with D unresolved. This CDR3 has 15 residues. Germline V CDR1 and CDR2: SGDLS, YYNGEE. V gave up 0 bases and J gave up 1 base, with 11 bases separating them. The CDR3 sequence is CASSVDVFGSYEQYF. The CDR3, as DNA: TGTGCCAGCAGCGTAGACGTTTTTGGGTCCTACGAGCAGTACTTC. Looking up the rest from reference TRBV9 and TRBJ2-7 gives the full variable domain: DSGVTQTPKHLITATGQRVTLRCSPRSGDLSVYWYQQSLDQGLQFLIQYYNGEERAKGNILERFSAQQFPDLHSELNLSSLELGDSALYFCASSVDVFGSYEQYFGPGTRLTVT.

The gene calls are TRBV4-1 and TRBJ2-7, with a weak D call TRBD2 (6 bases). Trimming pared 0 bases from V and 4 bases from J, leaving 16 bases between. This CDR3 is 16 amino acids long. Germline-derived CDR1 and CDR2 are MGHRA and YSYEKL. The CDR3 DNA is TGCGCCAGCAGCCAAGAGCCCACCGTTGGAGGGTACGAGCAGTACTTC. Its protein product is CASSQEPTVGGYEQYF.

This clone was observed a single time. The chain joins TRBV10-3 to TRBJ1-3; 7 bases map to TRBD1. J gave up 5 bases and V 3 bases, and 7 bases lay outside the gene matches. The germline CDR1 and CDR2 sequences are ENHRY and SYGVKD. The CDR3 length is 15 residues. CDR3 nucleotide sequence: TGTGCCATCAGTGATCACGGACAGGTTAGAAACACCATATATTTT. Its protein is CAISDHGQVRNTIYF.

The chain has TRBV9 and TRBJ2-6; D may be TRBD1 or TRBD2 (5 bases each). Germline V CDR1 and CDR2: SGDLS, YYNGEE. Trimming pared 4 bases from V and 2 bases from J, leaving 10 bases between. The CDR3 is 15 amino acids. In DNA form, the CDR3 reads TGTGCCAGCAGCCCTCAGGGAGCTGGGGCCAACGTCCTGACTTTC. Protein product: CASSPQGAGANVLTF.

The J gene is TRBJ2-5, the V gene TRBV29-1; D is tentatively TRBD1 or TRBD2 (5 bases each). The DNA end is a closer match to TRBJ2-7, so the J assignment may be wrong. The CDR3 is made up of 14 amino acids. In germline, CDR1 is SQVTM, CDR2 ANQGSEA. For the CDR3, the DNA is TGCAGCGTTGAAGGGGCGGGTAGGGGCTACGAGCAGTACTTC. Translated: CSVEGAGRGYEQYF.

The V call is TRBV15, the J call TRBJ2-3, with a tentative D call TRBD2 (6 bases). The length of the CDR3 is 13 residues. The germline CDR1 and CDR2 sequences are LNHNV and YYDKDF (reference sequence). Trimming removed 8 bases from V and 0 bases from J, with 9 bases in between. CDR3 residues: CATAGYSTDTQYF. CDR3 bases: TGTGCCACCGCGGGATACAGCACAGATACGCAGTATTTT.

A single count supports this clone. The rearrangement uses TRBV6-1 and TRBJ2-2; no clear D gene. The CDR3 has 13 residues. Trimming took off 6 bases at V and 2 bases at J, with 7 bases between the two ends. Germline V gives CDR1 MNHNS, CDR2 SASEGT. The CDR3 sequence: CASRLTNTGELFF. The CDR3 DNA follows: TGTGCCAGCAGACTCACTAACACCGGGGAGCTGTTTTTT.

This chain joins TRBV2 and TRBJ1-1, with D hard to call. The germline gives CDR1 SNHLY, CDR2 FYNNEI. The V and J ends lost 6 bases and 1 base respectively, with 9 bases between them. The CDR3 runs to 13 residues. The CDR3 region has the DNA TGTGCCAGCAGATTAACTGGGAACACTGAAGCTTTCTTT. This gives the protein CASRLTGNTEAFF.

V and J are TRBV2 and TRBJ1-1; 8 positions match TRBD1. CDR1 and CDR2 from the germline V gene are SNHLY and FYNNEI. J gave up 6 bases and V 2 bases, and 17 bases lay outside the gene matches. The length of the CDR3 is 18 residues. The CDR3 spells CASSEWTGTTLWAPEAFF. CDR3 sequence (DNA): TGTGCCAGCAGTGAATGGACAGGGACTACCCTCTGGGCCCCTGAAGCTTTCTTT.

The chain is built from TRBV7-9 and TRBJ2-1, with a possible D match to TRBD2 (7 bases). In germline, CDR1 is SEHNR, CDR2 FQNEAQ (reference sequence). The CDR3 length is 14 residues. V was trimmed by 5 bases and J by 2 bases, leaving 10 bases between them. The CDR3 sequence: CASSGGGAYNEQFF. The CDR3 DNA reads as TGTGCCAGCAGCGGAGGGGGGGCCTACAATGAGCAGTTCTTC.

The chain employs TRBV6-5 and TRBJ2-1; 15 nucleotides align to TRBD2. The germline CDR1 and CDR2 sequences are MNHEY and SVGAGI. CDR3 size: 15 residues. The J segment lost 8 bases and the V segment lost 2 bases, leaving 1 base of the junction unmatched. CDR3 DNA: TGTGCCAGCAGTTACCGGACTAGCGGGAGGGATGAGCAGTTCTTC. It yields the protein CASSYRTSGRDEQFF.

The DNA of the CDR3 is TGCGCCAGCAGCCAAGATATGTGGAGCTCCTACGAGCAGTACTTC. As protein: CASSQDMWSSYEQYF. The rearrangement links TRBV4-3 to TRBJ2-7; D is unresolved. Trimming cost V 0 bases and J 0 bases, with 9 bases left between them. CDR1 and CDR2 from the germline V gene are LGHNA and YSLEER. The CDR3 spans 15 residues.

In nucleotides, the CDR3 is TGTGCCAGCAGCCCCTGGACAGGTCCCTACGAGCAGTACTTC. Amino acids: CASSPWTGPYEQYF. This chain joins TRBV5-6 and TRBJ2-7, with TRBD1 identical over 7 bases. This CDR3 region has 14 residues. With V trimmed by 4 bases and J by 2 bases, 6 bases remained unmatched. The germline gives CDR1 SGHDT, CDR2 YYEEEE.

The CDR3 DNA follows: TGTGCCAGCAGCTGGGGGGGCAGCACCTACGAGCAGTACTTC. Its protein product is CASSWGGSTYEQYF. The rearrangement links TRBV7-2 to TRBJ2-7, with D possibly matching TRBD2 (7 bases). Trimming took 4 bases from V and 2 from J, leaving 12 bases between them. The CDR3 is made up of 14 amino acids. From germline, CDR1 is SGHTA and CDR2 FQGNSA.

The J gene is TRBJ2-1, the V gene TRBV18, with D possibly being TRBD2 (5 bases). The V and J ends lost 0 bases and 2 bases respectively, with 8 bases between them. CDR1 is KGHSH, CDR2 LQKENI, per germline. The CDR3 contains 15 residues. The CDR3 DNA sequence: TGTGCCAGCTCACCACCGGACTTCGCCTACAATGAGCAGTTCTTC. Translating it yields CASSPPDFAYNEQFF.

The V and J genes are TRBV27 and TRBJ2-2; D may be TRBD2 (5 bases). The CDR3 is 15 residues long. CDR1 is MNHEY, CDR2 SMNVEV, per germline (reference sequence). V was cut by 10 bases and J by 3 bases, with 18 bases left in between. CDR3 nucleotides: TGTGCCACCCGCCGGTCCCCGGAGGACACCGGGGAGCTGTTTTTT. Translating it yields CATRRSPEDTGELFF.

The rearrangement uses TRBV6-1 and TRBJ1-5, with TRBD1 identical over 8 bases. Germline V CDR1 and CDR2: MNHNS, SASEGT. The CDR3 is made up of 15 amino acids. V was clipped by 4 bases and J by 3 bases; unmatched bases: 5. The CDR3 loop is CASSARTGYNQPQHF. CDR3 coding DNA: TGTGCCAGCAGTGCCCGGACAGGGTACAATCAGCCCCAGCATTTT.

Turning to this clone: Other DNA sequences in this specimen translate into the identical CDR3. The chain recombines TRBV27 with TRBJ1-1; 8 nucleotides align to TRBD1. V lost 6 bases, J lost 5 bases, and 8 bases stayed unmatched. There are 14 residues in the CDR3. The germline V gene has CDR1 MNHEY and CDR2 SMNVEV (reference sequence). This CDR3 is CASSFTGGRTEAFF. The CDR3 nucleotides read TGTGCCAGCAGCTTCACAGGGGGGAGGACTGAAGCTTTCTTT.

CDR3 loop: CASSVTPRGQGASGANVLTF. In DNA, the CDR3 is TGTGCCAGCAGCGTAACCCCCCGGGGACAGGGGGCTTCTGGGGCCAACGTCCTGACTTTC. This chain connects TRBV9 to TRBJ2-6; 12 bases align to TRBD1. This CDR3 is 20 amino acids long. Germline lookup yields CDR1 SGDLS and CDR2 YYNGEE. Losses at the gene ends were 1 base for V and 1 base for J; bases not matched to a gene: 9. Supplemented by reference TRBV9 and TRBJ2-6, the full variable domain reads DSGVTQTPKHLITATGQRVTLRCSPRSGDLSVYWYQQSLDQGLQFLIQYYNGEERAKGNILERFSAQQFPDLHSELNLSSLELGDSALYFCASSVTPRGQGASGANVLTFGAGSRLTVL.

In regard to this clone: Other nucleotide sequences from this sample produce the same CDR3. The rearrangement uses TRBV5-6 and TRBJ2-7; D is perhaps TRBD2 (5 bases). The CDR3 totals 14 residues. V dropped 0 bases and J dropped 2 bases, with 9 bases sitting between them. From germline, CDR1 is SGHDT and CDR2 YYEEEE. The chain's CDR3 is CASSLGGLAYEQYF. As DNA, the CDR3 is TGTGCCAGCAGCTTGGGAGGGTTAGCCTACGAGCAGTACTTC.

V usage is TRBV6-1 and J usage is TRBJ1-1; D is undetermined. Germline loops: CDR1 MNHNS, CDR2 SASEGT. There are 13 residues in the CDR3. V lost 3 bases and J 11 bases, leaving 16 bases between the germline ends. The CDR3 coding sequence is TGTGCCAGCAGTGACCCGGTCCCTCCTACGGCTTTCTTT. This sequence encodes CASSDPVPPTAFF.

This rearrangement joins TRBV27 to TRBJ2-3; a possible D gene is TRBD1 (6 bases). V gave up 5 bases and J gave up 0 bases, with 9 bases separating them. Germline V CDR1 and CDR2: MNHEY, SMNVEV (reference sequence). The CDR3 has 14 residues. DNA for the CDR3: TGTGCCAGCAGTCACAGGGACAGCACAGATACGCAGTATTTT. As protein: CASSHRDSTDTQYF.

The CDR3 DNA reads as TGTGCCACCAGGGGGGGGCTGGAACTGGGCACTGAAGCTTTCTTT. Translated, it gives CATRGGLELGTEAFF. The rearrangement uses TRBV11-2 and TRBJ1-1, with 7 bases aligning to TRBD1. J lost 4 bases, V lost 10 bases, and 15 bases had no gene match. The CDR3 runs to 15 residues. The V gene's germline CDR1 is SGHAT and CDR2 FQNNGV.

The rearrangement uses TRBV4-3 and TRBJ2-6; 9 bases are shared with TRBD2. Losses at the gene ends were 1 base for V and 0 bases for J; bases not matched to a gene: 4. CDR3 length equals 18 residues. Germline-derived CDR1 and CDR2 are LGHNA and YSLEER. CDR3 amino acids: CASSQVLAGLSGANVLTF. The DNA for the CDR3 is TGCGCCAGCAGCCAAGTACTAGCGGGTCTCTCTGGGGCCAACGTCCTGACTTTC.

CDR3 in amino acids: CASSIDLGYGYTF. CDR3 sequence (DNA): TGTGCCAGTAGTATAGACCTAGGCTATGGCTACACCTTC. The genes are TRBV19 and TRBJ1-2, with unresolved D. The germline V and J ends were trimmed by 0 bases and 4 bases, with 6 bases remaining between them. CDR1 and CDR2 (germline): LNHDA, SQIVND (reference sequence). This CDR3 spans 13 amino acids.

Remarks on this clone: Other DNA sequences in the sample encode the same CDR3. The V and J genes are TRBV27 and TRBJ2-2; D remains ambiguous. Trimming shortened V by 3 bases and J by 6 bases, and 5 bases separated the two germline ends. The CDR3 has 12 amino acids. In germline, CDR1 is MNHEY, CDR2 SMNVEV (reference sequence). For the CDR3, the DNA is TGTGCCAGCAGTTTGGTTGCCGGGGAGCTGTTTTTT. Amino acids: CASSLVAGELFF.